Sequencing of this TCR beta chain was carried out in a study of CD8+ T cells in alopecia areata. It was cDNA, reverse transcribed from extracted RNA, that served as the sequencing template. This table comes from immunoSEQ multiplex PCR, and its TCRdb copy is limited to in-frame clones, with some not included. The sample carries some 130,000 clones, roughly 50% recorded once. V dropped 6 bases and J dropped 5 bases, with 16 bases sitting between them. CDR1 SEHNR and CDR2 FQNEAQ come from the germline V gene (reference sequence). This CDR3 spans 14 amino acids. This clone was recorded a few times. The sample here was CD4+ T cells sorted from blood, taken at week 0. This TCR was recovered from a human donor with alopecia areata. This chain joins TRBV7-9 and TRBJ1-1, with D tentatively TRBD1 (5 bases). This CDR3 reads CASSPQGRMTEAFF. As DNA, the CDR3 is TGTGCCAGCAGTCCTCAGGGACGGATGACTGAAGCTTTCTTT. Combining the CDR3 with reference TRBV7-9 and TRBJ1-1 gives the whole variable domain DTGVSQNPRHKITKRGQNVTFRCDPISEHNRLYWYRQTLGQGPEFLTYFQNEAQLEKSRLLSDRFSAERPKGSFSTLEIQRTEQGDSAMYLCASSPQGRMTEAFFGQGTRLTVV.